This T cell receptor beta chain was sequenced for a study of T cells in women clearing cervical HPV infection. Study background: Only a few women had HLA typing results available. The study, taken as a whole, reports: Repertoire richness, not evenness, was significantly elevated in CIN3+ cases versus controls.

Germline CDR1 SGHNT, CDR2 YENEEA. The CDR3 is made up of 14 amino acids. Details on this clone: Antigen unknown. The read stops 3 residues short of the end of the CDR3; the missing end is completed from the germline J gene.

Assay used: immunoSEQ multiplex PCR; TCRdb lists only in-frame clones, some missing. Its table records 22,000 or so clones. The sample consisted of blood buffy coat. The TCR originated in a woman between 18 and 70 years old with a cervical HPV16 infection that either progressed to CIN3+ or cleared (not recorded which). The chain is built from TRBV11-3 and TRBJ2-2; 7 bases are a match to TRBD1. Partial CDR3 DNA: TGTGCCAGCAGCTTCCGGGACAGCTATGAAAAG. Its protein is CASSFRDSYEK. The CDR3 in its entirety is CASSFRDSYEKLFF.